What follows describes a single TCR beta chain. The V and J ends lost 7 bases and 7 bases, in that order; junction bases with no gene match: 10. Germline loops: CDR1 SGHTA, CDR2 FQGNSA. CDR3 length: 14 residues. This entry belongs to a study of T cells after yellow fever vaccination. In making TCR cDNA, 5'RACE template switching added a universal primer site and UMIs to it. TCRdb re-called the 5' RACE reads through MiXCR, storing one row per CDR3 protein. The sample lists hundreds of thousands of distinct CDR3 sequences; about an eighth were seen once. This sequence originates from a man in his late teens or twenties who received the YFV17D yellow fever vaccine. This material consisted of CD4+ T cells sorted from PBMCs, taken 15 days after the yellow fever booster vaccination. V is TRBV7-2 and J is TRBJ1-5, with 7 bases fitting TRBD1. The CDR3 coding sequence is TGTGCCAGCACCGACAGGGCTGTATTACAGCCCCAGCATTTT. It codes for CASTDRAVLQPQHF.